This TCR beta chain is drawn from a study of T cells in Graves' hyperthyroidism and ophthalmopathy. Study results and limitations: Blood also carried most thyroid clonotypes expanded above 0.001. Stable hyperthyroidism was separated from ophthalmopathy by a model based on 13 V-J features.

This clonotype was detected only a few times. Its matching antigen is unknown. The CDR3 regions of TCR beta were amplified from RNA transcripts. Initially, a first-round RT-PCR of the TCR CDR3 employed the HTBI primer set. MiXCR, applied by TCRdb to the multiplex PCR reads, yields one record per CDR3 protein. The sample yields 750,000 to 900,000 distinct CDR3 sequences, about 38% seen once. Researchers defined stable Graves' hyperthyroidism as no ophthalmopathy progression within 18 months. Reasons for excluding patients were uncontrolled infection, other autoimmune disease, pregnancy or lactation. V was shortened by 3 bases and J by 8 bases, with 10 bases between the two germline ends. Germline V CDR1 and CDR2: SEHNR, FQNEAQ (reference sequence). The CDR3 length is 13 residues.

The gene calls are TRBV7-9 and TRBJ1-4; D is unclear. The TCR originated in a man aged 18 to 29 with Graves' hyperthyroidism. The source material was blood. Here the CDR3 DNA reads TGTGCCAGCAGCTTGGTCGCGGGGGAAAAACTGTTTTTT. Its protein is CASSLVAGEKLFF.